This TCR beta chain was sequenced for a study of blood T cell repertoires in COVID-19. The table came from immunoSEQ multiplex PCR; TCRdb's copy has only in-frame clones and leaves some out. The table has 250,000 to 350,000 clones, 70% to 85% seen once. The germline CDR1 and CDR2 sequences are LGHNA and YSLEER. This CDR3 spans 19 amino acids. Trimming stripped 0 bases from V and 2 bases from J, with 23 bases between. The clonotype originates from a human donor with COVID-19, enrolled during active disease. The donor label of this sample is uncertain. The J gene is TRBJ2-7, the V gene TRBV4-3; D might be TRBD2 (6 bases). The sequenced sample consisted of peripheral blood. In DNA, the CDR3 is TGCGCCAGCAGCCAAGAAGTGGGTCCTCTTGCGGGAACCCCCTACGAGCAGTACTTC. It codes for CASSQEVGPLAGTPYEQYF.